This T cell receptor (beta chain) was sequenced during a study of blood T cell repertoires in COVID-19. Turning to the study itself: Specimens from acute and convalescent COVID-19 originated in the United States, Italy and Spain. Nucleic acid was either cDNA or gDNA, and it came from T cells, B-cell-depleted T cells, or PBMCs.

Looked up from germline, CDR1 is SGHNT and CDR2 is YYREEE (reference sequence). The V end lost 2 bases, the J end lost 7 bases, and 21 bases lay between the germline ends. The CDR3 has 16 residues. Per the study methods: Reference gene primers were amplified, and this amplification served to estimate nucleated cell counts. Clones were sequenced by immunoSEQ multiplex PCR, and TCRdb holds only the in-frame ones, with some missing. The V and J calls and clone size come from that table; D and trimming were worked out from the DNA. Counted here are 240,000 or so clones, more than 75% occurring once; the ten biggest clones make up 0.99%.

Sequenced sample: peripheral blood. This clonotype was sampled from a woman aged 40 to 50 who had recovered from COVID-19. The V gene is TRBV5-4, the J gene TRBJ2-5, with a possible D match to TRBD1 (6 bases). CDR3 DNA sequence: TGTGCCAGCAGCTTCACCTCAGGGGTCGTATTTGGGACCCAGTACTTC. It yields the protein CASSFTSGVVFGTQYF.